Below are 12 T cell receptor beta chains sequenced from a single sample in a study of blood T cell repertoires in COVID-19. Profiling relied on immunoSEQ multiplex PCR, and the TCRdb table lists in-frame clones only, not all of them. The data contain 65,000 to 80,000 clones, roughly 82% of them singletons. Sequencing was carried out using peripheral blood. Every receptor here comes from a human donor in a cohort sampled during active COVID-19.

The chain carries TRBV5-6 and TRBJ2-2; 8 positions match TRBD2. Per the germline V gene, CDR1 is SGHDT and CDR2 is YYEEEE. Trimming removed 5 bases from V and 4 bases from J; junction bases left unmatched: 10. The length of the CDR3 is 16 residues. The chain's CDR3 is CASRALAGTLTGELFF. The CDR3 DNA reads TGTGCCAGCAGGGCCTTAGCGGGGACACTCACCGGGGAGCTGTTTTTT.

The chain is built from TRBV20-1 and TRBJ2-1; TRBD2 matches 15 bases. The V segment lost 3 bases and the J segment 7 bases; nucleotides outside the gene matches: 7. This CDR3 region has 16 residues. CDR1 and CDR2 (germline): DFQATT, SNEGSKA (reference sequence). DNA of the CDR3: TGCAGTGCTAGTGAGAAGGGACTAGCGGGGGGAAATGAGCAGTTCTTC. This sequence encodes CSASEKGLAGGNEQFF.

The chain combines TRBV2 with TRBJ2-7, with 8 bases lining up with TRBD1. The trim removed 6 bases at V and 0 bases at J, leaving 4 bases unmatched. In germline, CDR1 is SNHLY, CDR2 FYNNEI. The CDR3 spans 14 residues. As DNA, the CDR3 is TGTGCCAGCAGGTCAGGGGGCTACTCCTACGAGCAGTACTTC. It translates to CASRSGGYSYEQYF.

This rearrangement joins TRBV7-6 to TRBJ2-7; tentatively, D is TRBD2 (6 bases). Trimming took 5 bases from V and 4 from J, leaving 18 bases between them. The germline CDR1 and CDR2 sequences are SGHVS and FNYEAQ. The CDR3 is 15 residues long. DNA of the CDR3: TGTGCCAGCAGCCCGACGTTGACGGGGACTTACGAGCAGTACTTC. Translated, it gives CASSPTLTGTYEQYF.

In DNA form, the CDR3 reads TGTGCCAGCCTTGAGCGGGGGAACACCGGGGAGCTGTTTTTT. Translated: CASLERGNTGELFF. The gene calls are TRBV19 and TRBJ2-2; 7 nucleotides agree with TRBD2. CDR3 size: 14 residues. J lost 1 base, V lost 9 bases, and 5 bases had no gene match. Germline V gives CDR1 LNHDA, CDR2 SQIVND (reference sequence).

This clone was picked up a small number of times. The chain combines TRBV12-3 or TRBV12-4 with TRBJ2-7; TRBD2 might be the D (7 bases). V was trimmed by 5 bases and J by 6 bases, leaving 11 bases between them. The CDR3 spans 12 residues. The CDR3 coding sequence is TGTGCCAGCAGTAGAGGGGGGGTCGAGCAGTACTTC. Its protein is CASSRGGVEQYF.

The rearrangement links TRBV5-6 to TRBJ1-2; TRBD1 matches 10 bases. CDR3 size: 16 residues. V lost 4 bases, J lost 4 bases, and 10 bases stayed unmatched. Germline loops: CDR1 SGHDT, CDR2 YYEEEE. CDR3 amino acids: CASSTGNRDRGYGYTF. The CDR3 DNA sequence: TGTGCCAGCAGCACGGGCAACCGGGACAGGGGCTATGGCTACACCTTC.

J is TRBJ2-5 and V is TRBV3-1 (or the pseudogene TRBV3-2); maybe TRBD2 (6 bases). Per the germline V gene, CDR1 is LGHDT and CDR2 is YNNKEL (reference sequence). Trimming removed 3 bases from V and 3 bases from J, with 14 bases in between. The CDR3 totals 15 residues. The CDR3 DNA reads as TGTGCCAGCAGCCACGGGCCGGGACTCGAAGAGACCCAGTACTTC. This sequence encodes CASSHGPGLEETQYF.

This clone has a handful of counts. CDR3 DNA: TGCGCCAGCAGCTTGGGAATAGCGGGGGCATCCCAGTACTTC. Translated: CASSLGIAGASQYF. The V and J genes are TRBV5-1 and TRBJ2-5; 9 nucleotides agree with TRBD2. Germline loops: CDR1 SGHRS, CDR2 YFSETQ. There are 14 residues in the CDR3. Trimming cost V 0 bases and J 9 bases; bases outside gene matches: 6.

In its sample, this clone was seen once. The rearrangement uses TRBV4-1 and TRBJ2-2, with TRBD2 as a possible D gene (5 bases). The V end was cut by 3 bases, the J end by 6 bases, with 14 bases between. The CDR3 runs 15 residues. Germline V gene data show CDR1 as MGHRA and CDR2 as YSYEKL. The CDR3 region is CASSHGPPGSGELFF. CDR3 DNA sequence: TGCGCCAGCAGCCACGGTCCCCCGGGGTCCGGGGAGCTGTTTTTT.

This chain joins TRBV2 and TRBJ1-2; 11 nucleotides line up with TRBD1. J gave up 6 bases and V 6 bases, and 6 bases lay outside the gene matches. This CDR3 has 14 residues. Germline-derived CDR1 and CDR2 are SNHLY and FYNNEI. The CDR3 nucleotides read TGTGCCAGCAGCCGGGACAGGGGGAATCATGGCTACACCTTC. Translation gives CASSRDRGNHGYTF.

CDR3 residues: CASSLYRGHYGYTF. As DNA, the CDR3 is TGTGCCAGCAGTTTATACAGGGGCCACTATGGCTACACCTTC. The V call is TRBV27, the J call TRBJ1-2; 7 bases map to TRBD1. V gave up 1 base and J gave up 3 bases; unmatched junction bases: 2. There are 14 residues in the CDR3. CDR1 and CDR2 (germline): MNHEY, SMNVEV (reference sequence).